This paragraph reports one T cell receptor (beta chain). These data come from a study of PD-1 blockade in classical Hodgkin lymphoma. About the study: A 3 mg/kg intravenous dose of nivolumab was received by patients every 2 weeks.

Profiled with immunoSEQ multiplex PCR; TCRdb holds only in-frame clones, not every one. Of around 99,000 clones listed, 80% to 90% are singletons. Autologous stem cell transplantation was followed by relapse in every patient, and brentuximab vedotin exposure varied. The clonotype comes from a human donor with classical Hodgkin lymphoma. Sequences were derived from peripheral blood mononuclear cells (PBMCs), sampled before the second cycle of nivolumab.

For the CDR3, the DNA is TGCGCCAGCAGCCTCAACCCAGGACAGGGGGCTGGTGACACTGAAGCTTTCTTT. As protein: CASSLNPGQGAGDTEAFF. This chain connects TRBV4-1 to TRBJ1-1; the match to TRBD1 covers 11 bases. The junction had 13 bases not matched to a gene; V was cut back by 4 bases and J by 3 bases. CDR1 and CDR2 (germline): MGHRA, YSYEKL. This CDR3 comprises 18 residues.